Listed below are T cell receptor beta chains from one sample, sequenced in a study of cytomegalovirus exposure and HLA in healthy donors. Clones were read by immunoSEQ multiplex PCR, and TCRdb kept only the in-frame ones, dropping some. The sample includes 130,000 or so clones, about 90% seen only once; the top ten take over 3%. Sequencing used PBMCs. The receptors originated from a man aged 25 to 45 in good health and CMV-seronegative. The CDR3 runs from the conserved cysteine through the conserved F or W. Each record gives: D gene, V gene, J gene, clone size, CDR3 DNA, CDR3 protein. A D gene is named only where the DNA matches it firmly. For some rows the clone size is stated as once, few or many, or as a class when expanded; others skip it.

TRBD1	TRBV27	TRBJ1-5	-	TGTGCCAGCAGTTCACACAGGGGATTTAGCAATCAGCCCCAGCATTTT	CASSSHRGFSNQPQHF
-	TRBV7-9	TRBJ2-7	-	TGTGCCAGCAGCTGGCCGGGAGCCGGGGAGCAGTACTTC	CASSWPGAGEQYF
-	TRBV6-5	TRBJ2-2	-	TGTGCCAGCAAACTAACGAACACCGGGGAGCTGTTTTTT	CASKLTNTGELFF
TRBD2	TRBV11-1	TRBJ2-5	-	TGTGCCAGCAGCTCGACTAGCGGGGGGGGTCTGGAGACCCAGTACTTC	CASSSTSGGGLETQYF
-	TRBV15	TRBJ1-4	-	TGTGCCACCAGCAGGGACAGAGCCACTAATGAAAAACTGTTTTTT	CATSRDRATNEKLFF
-	TRBV11-1	TRBJ1-6	once	TGTGCCAGCAGCTTAGACAGAAATTCACCCCTCCACTTT	CASSLDRNSPLHF
TRBD2	TRBV7-2	TRBJ2-2	-	TGTGCCAGCAGCTTAAAGCGGAAGAGCGGGGGGGCCGGGGAGCTGTTTTTT	CASSLKRKSGGAGELFF
-	TRBV29-1	TRBJ1-3	-	TGCAGCGTTCTCCTTGGAAACACCATATATTTT	CSVLLGNTIYF
-	TRBV6-6	TRBJ2-2	-	TGTGCCAGCGCCCACCAGGACACCGGGGAGCTGTTTTTT	CASAHQDTGELFF
-	TRBV4-3	TRBJ1-2	-	TGCGCCAGCAGCCAAGATCGTCGAGGGCTCAACTATGGCTACACCTTC	CASSQDRRGLNYGYTF
-	TRBV4-2	TRBJ1-1	-	TGTGCCAGCAGCGTCCCAGGATCGAACACTGAAGCTTTCTTT	CASSVPGSNTEAFF
TRBD1	TRBV6-5	TRBJ1-6	-	TGTGCCAGCAGTGTCCCCGGACAGGGGGTTTCACCCCTCCACTTT	CASSVPGQGVSPLHF
TRBD2	TRBV7-6	TRBJ2-2	once	TGTGCCAGCAGCTTTAGCGGGGGGGCCGATAACGGGGAGCTGTTTTTT	CASSFSGGADNGELFF
-	TRBV7-6	TRBJ2-5	-	TGTGCCAGCAGCTTAGTTGCAGGGGGGTCCCAAGAGACCCAGTACTTC	CASSLVAGGSQETQYF
TRBD1	TRBV27	TRBJ1-2	-	TGTGCCAGTAGAACGACCGGGACAGGGGTACGAAATGGCTACACCTTC	CASRTTGTGVRNGYTF
-	TRBV11-2	TRBJ2-5	-	TGTGCCAGCAGCTCCGTAGCGTTGTACCAAGAGACCCAGTACTTC	CASSSVALYQETQYF
-	TRBV10-3	TRBJ1-3	-	TGTGCCATGAGGACAGAAGACTCTGGAAACACCATATATTTT	CAMRTEDSGNTIYF
TRBD1	TRBV11-2	TRBJ1-2	-	TGTGCCAGCAGCCAACAGGGGATTGGCTATGGCTACACCTTC	CASSQQGIGYGYTF
TRBD1	TRBV11-1	TRBJ1-2	-	TGTGCCAGCAGCTTAATGGACAGGGGTGGCTACACCTTC	CASSLMDRGGYTF
-	TRBV7-9	TRBJ2-3	-	TGTGCCAGCAGCCCGGGTCCCCTCACAGATACGCAGTATTTT	CASSPGPLTDTQYF
-	TRBV4-1	TRBJ1-5	-	TGCGCCAGCAGCCAAGATGAGGCGGATCAGCCCCAGCATTTT	CASSQDEADQPQHF
TRBD1	TRBV10-1	TRBJ1-1	-	TGCGCCAGCAGTTATACCCGGGACAGGGGGCTTACTGAAGCTTTCTTT	CASSYTRDRGLTEAFF
TRBD1	TRBV7-9	TRBJ1-2	few	TGTGCCAGCAGTTCTACCTACAGGGGGCCCTATGGCTACACCTTC	CASSSTYRGPYGYTF
TRBD1	TRBV7-2	TRBJ2-2	-	TGTGCCAGCAGCCCGCGACAGGGCACCGGGGAGCTGTTTTTT	CASSPRQGTGELFF
-	TRBV6-5	TRBJ2-5	few	TGTGCCAGCAGTTACGGCAGGGGACAGACCCAGTACTTC	CASSYGRGQTQYF
TRBD1	TRBV5-1	TRBJ1-1	-	TGCGCCAGCAGCTTGGGTCGGACAGGGCGTTCTATGAACACTGAAGCTTTCTTT	CASSLGRTGRSMNTEAFF
-	TRBV4-1	TRBJ1-1	once	TGCGCCAGCAGCCGCTCGCAGGACACTGAAGCTTTCTTT	CASSRSQDTEAFF
TRBD1	TRBV11-3	TRBJ2-1	once	TGTGCCAGCAGCCAGGGACAGGGGTACAATGAGCAGTTCTTC	CASSQGQGYNEQFF
TRBD1	TRBV7-9	TRBJ1-4	-	TGTGCCAGCAGCTTACGACAGGGATTTGAAAAACTGTTTTTT	CASSLRQGFEKLFF
-	TRBV11-2	TRBJ2-2	-	TGTGCCAGCAGCCCTAGAGTCGGACTCCTAACGAACACCGGGGAGCTGTTTTTT	CASSPRVGLLTNTGELFF
-	TRBV4-3	TRBJ1-6	-	TGCGCCAGCAGCCAAGATTTCGGCGGGAGCTACTCCTATAATTCACCCCTCCACTTT	CASSQDFGGSYSYNSPLHF
-	TRBV7-8	TRBJ2-7	-	TGTGCCAGCAGCTCGCGGATTACCTACGAGCAGTACTTC	CASSSRITYEQYF
-	TRBV7-9	TRBJ2-7	-	TGTGCCAGCACGGCGTGGGGGAGGGAGCAGTACTTC	CASTAWGREQYF
TRBD1	TRBV5-1	TRBJ2-7	-	TGCGCCAGCAGCTTGGCCGGGACAGGGACCGGCGAGCAGTACTTC	CASSLAGTGTGEQYF
-	TRBV1	TRBJ1-1	-	TGCACCAGCAGCGAAAGAGACGCAGTTGGGCAGGACATGAACACTGAAGCTTTCTTT	CTSSERDAVGQDMNTEAFF
TRBD1	TRBV19	TRBJ1-5	-	TGTGCCAGTAGTACTCTACAGGGGGCGCGGAATCAGCCCCAGCATTTT	CASSTLQGARNQPQHF
-	TRBV7-8	TRBJ2-2	-	TGTGCCAGCAGCTTCCGACGGGGCGGGGAGCTGTTTTTT	CASSFRRGGELFF
TRBD1	TRBV11-3	TRBJ2-7	-	TGTGCCAGCAGCTTCCGGGGGCCGGGACAGGGATACTACGAGCAGTACTTC	CASSFRGPGQGYYEQYF
TRBD2	TRBV6-1	TRBJ2-3	-	TGTGCCAGCAGTTTAATAGCGGGGGGGTTAGATACGCAGTATTTT	CASSLIAGGLDTQYF
-	TRBV18	TRBJ1-2	-	TGTGCCAGCTCACCAAACAGCGATAGCCCGGGGGGGCTCTATGGCTACACCTTC	CASSPNSDSPGGLYGYTF
TRBD2	TRBV29-1	TRBJ2-3	-	TGCAGCGTCCCACAACTAGCGGCCCGCACAGATACGCAGTATTTT	CSVPQLAARTDTQYF
-	TRBV5-4	TRBJ1-5	-	TGTGCCAGCAGCTTGGGGGCAGGATCCAATCAGCCCCAGCATTTT	CASSLGAGSNQPQHF
TRBD2	TRBV29-1	TRBJ2-5	once	TGCAGCGTTCCCAGGGGCACTAGCGGGGGGGGACACCAGTACTTC	CSVPRGTSGGGHQYF
TRBD2	TRBV4-3	TRBJ2-1	-	TGCGCCAGCAGCCAAGGCGGGGGGGCCGACAATGAGCAGTTCTTC	CASSQGGGADNEQFF
TRBD1	TRBV7-9	TRBJ1-1	-	TGTGCCAGCAGCTTAGCAGGGGGACAGGGCACTGAAGCTTTCTTT	CASSLAGGQGTEAFF
TRBD1	TRBV6-7	TRBJ2-7	-	TGTGCCAGCAGTTCGTCCATCCGGGACAGGCGATACGAGCAGTACTTC	CASSSSIRDRRYEQYF
-	TRBV5-6	TRBJ2-7	-	TGTGCCAGCAGCTTGGGGCAGGGGCCCTACGAGCAGTACTTC	CASSLGQGPYEQYF
-	TRBV7-2	TRBJ2-5	-	TGTGCCAGCAGTCCGGCGGGTAGCGCGGGGTACTTC	CASSPAGSAGYF
TRBD2	TRBV11-2	TRBJ2-1	-	TGTGCCAGCAGCCCCCTGACTAGCGGGGTCGAGCAGTTCTTC	CASSPLTSGVEQFF
-	TRBV9	TRBJ2-7	-	TGTGCCAGCAGCGTAGGCCCCGGGTTCTCCTACGAGCAGTACTTC	CASSVGPGFSYEQYF
-	TRBV6-1	TRBJ2-1	-	TGTGCCAGCAGACGGGGGATCGGTGAGCAGTTCTTC	CASRRGIGEQFF
TRBD1	TRBV28	TRBJ1-6	-	TGTGCCAGCAGTTCCGGACAGGGTCGGAGCTCCTATAATTCACCCCTCCACTTT	CASSSGQGRSSYNSPLHF
TRBD1	TRBV4-3	TRBJ1-4	once	TGCGCCAGCAGCCAGGTGGGACAGGGGGTAAAACTGTTTTTT	CASSQVGQGVKLFF
-	TRBV5-1	TRBJ2-7	-	TGCGCCAGCAGCTTCTTGACCCGGGGTTCCTACGAGCAGTACTTC	CASSFLTRGSYEQYF
-	TRBV19	TRBJ1-3	-	TGTGCCAGGCGGTCCGGAAACACCATATATTTT	CARRSGNTIYF
-	TRBV15	TRBJ1-2	few	TGTGCCACCAGCCCATGGAGGGATGGCTACACCTTC	CATSPWRDGYTF
TRBD1	TRBV5-8	TRBJ2-1	-	TGTGCCAGCAGCAGGGGACAGGGATCCGGCAATGAGCAGTTCTTC	CASSRGQGSGNEQFF
-	TRBV7-5	TRBJ1-2	-	TGTGCCAGAAGCTTAGGGGACAGGGAATATGGCTACACCTTC	CARSLGDREYGYTF
-	TRBV27	TRBJ1-6	-	TGTGCCAGCAGCGCCAGGGTATTCGATTCACCCCTCCACTTT	CASSARVFDSPLHF